The 22 T cell receptor beta chains given below trace back to one sample, sequenced in a study of human T cells and chemical hapten exposure. Each CDR3 protein is one row after TCRdb ran MiXCR on the RACE reads. This sample has around 300,000 distinct CDR3 sequences; 6% to 8.5% occur once, and the top ten carry 8% to 9%. Noted time point: patch test 1, 2 weeks after DPC sensitization. The treatment denotes: therapeutic diphenylcyclopropenone sensitization with weekly scalp DPC. The source was whole blood, collected in connection with sensitization to the hapten diphenylcyclopropenone (DPC). Receptors were obtained from a woman aged 18-30 years with alopecia areata. Some clones in this sample may be carry-over from other donors' samples.

Ten or more counts support this clonotype. This chain joins TRBV12-3 or TRBV12-4 and TRBJ1-1; possible D gene TRBD1, 6 bases. V was clipped by 7 bases and J by 5 bases, with 14 bases between them. The CDR3 sequence is 13 residues long. CDR3 bases: TGTGCCAGCAACGACAGGAGTTGGACTGAAGCTTTCTTT. Translation gives CASNDRSWTEAFF.

J is TRBJ1-3 and V is TRBV29-1; TRBD1 matches 11 bases. With 8 bases clipped from V and 6 bases from J, the junction kept 6 bases outside the gene matches. Germline V CDR1 and CDR2: SQVTM, ANQGSEA. The CDR3 spans 13 residues. The CDR3 reads CSSRTGGENTIYF. As DNA, the CDR3 is TGCAGCTCAAGGACAGGGGGCGAAAACACCATATATTTT.

This chain links TRBV11-2 with TRBJ1-1; D perhaps matches TRBD1 (6 bases). CDR3 length equals 16 residues. The V gene's germline CDR1 is SGHAT and CDR2 FQNNGV. The V end was cut by 3 bases, the J end by 2 bases, with 16 bases between. The CDR3, as DNA: TGTGCCAGCAGCTTTGGGGGCCCCCCGCGAAACACTGAAGCTTTCTTT. Its protein is CASSFGGPPRNTEAFF. Drawing the rest from reference TRBV11-2 and TRBJ1-1, the complete variable domain is EAGVAQSPRYKIIEKRQSVAFWCNPISGHATLYWYQQILGQGPKLLIQFQNNGVVDDSQLPKDRFSAERLKGVDSTLKIQPAKLEDSAVYLCASSFGGPPRNTEAFFGQGTRLTVV.

This clonotype showed up many times. The rearrangement links TRBV3-1 to TRBJ1-5; D unclear. The CDR3 contains 12 residues. Trimming pared 3 bases from V and 4 bases from J, leaving 4 bases between. Germline CDR1 LGHDT, CDR2 YNNKEL (reference sequence). Here the CDR3 DNA reads TGTGCCAGCAGCCAGGGGAATCAGCCCCAGCATTTT. Amino acid sequence: CASSQGNQPQHF.

This clonotype showed up just a few times. The rearrangement uses TRBV18 and TRBJ1-2; 9 bases match TRBD1. Trimming removed 2 bases from V and 6 bases from J; junction bases left unmatched: 4. The germline CDR1 and CDR2 sequences are KGHSH and LQKENI. This CDR3 spans 14 amino acids. The CDR3 loop reads CASSPDRGFDGYTF. Written as DNA, the CDR3 is TGTGCCAGCTCACCAGACAGGGGGTTTGATGGCTACACCTTC.

This clonotype was seen only a few times. The DNA for the CDR3 is TGTGCCATCAGGGGGGGTGGAGGGGACACTGAAGCTTTCTTT. Its translation is CAIRGGGGDTEAFF. The chain has TRBV10-3 and TRBJ1-1; D perhaps matches TRBD1 (5 bases). This CDR3 region has 14 residues. Trimming took 6 bases from V and 3 from J, leaving 14 bases between them. Germline lookup yields CDR1 ENHRY and CDR2 SYGVKD.

This clonotype was counted between two and nine times. The V gene is TRBV5-6, the J gene TRBJ2-3; 9 nucleotides align to TRBD1. CDR1 is SGHDT and CDR2 is YYEEEE in the germline V gene. The CDR3 covers 15 residues. Trimming cost V 0 bases and J 8 bases; bases outside gene matches: 7. DNA of the CDR3: TGTGCCAGCAGCTTGGGGACAGGGGCCCCAAGTACGCAGTATTTT. Translating gives CASSLGTGAPSTQYF. Full variable domain (rest looked up from reference TRBV5-6 and TRBJ2-3): DAGVTQSPTHLIKTRGQQVTLRCSPKSGHDTVSWYQQALGQGPQFIFQYYEEEERQRGNFPDRFSGHQFPNYSSELNVNALLLGDSALYLCASSLGTGAPSTQYFGPGTRLTVL.

This clonotype was detected only a few times. The J gene is TRBJ1-4, the V gene TRBV28; no reliable D call. Germline lookup yields CDR1 MDHEN and CDR2 SYDVKM. Trimming removed 2 bases from V and 6 bases from J, with 7 bases in between. The CDR3 sequence is 13 residues long. The DNA for the CDR3 is TGTGCCAGCAGTTTAGATAGCGATGAAAAACTGTTTTTT. The encoded protein is CASSLDSDEKLFF. The whole variable domain, filled in from reference TRBV28 and TRBJ1-4, reads DVKVTQSSRYLVKRTGEKVFLECVQDMDHENMFWYRQDPGLGLRLIYFSYDVKMKEKGDIPEGYSVSREKKERFSLILESASTNQTSMYLCASSLDSDEKLFFGSGTQLSVL.

This clonotype has a count of ten or more. The V and J genes are TRBV3-1 and TRBJ1-6; possibly TRBD1 for D (5 bases). The length of the CDR3 is 15 residues. V was shortened by 2 bases and J by 3 bases, with 8 bases between the two germline ends. The germline V gene has CDR1 LGHDT and CDR2 YNNKEL (reference sequence). CDR3 residues: CASSQPDSYNSPLHF. The CDR3 DNA reads TGTGCCAGCAGCCAACCCGACAGCTATAATTCACCCCTCCACTTT.

The chain employs TRBV27 and TRBJ2-7; D not certain. This CDR3 is built from 19 residues. Per the germline V gene, CDR1 is MNHEY and CDR2 is SMNVEV (reference sequence). Trimming removed 2 bases at V and 9 bases at J, with 32 bases between. The CDR3 region has the DNA TGTGCCAGCAGTTTAAGTATGGAGAGTACGACCCACCACCGCCGGCGGCAGTACTTC. It specifies CASSLSMESTTHHRRRQYF.

The chain carries TRBV7-9 and TRBJ1-1; D gene uncertain. The CDR3 has 10 amino acids. Germline loops: CDR1 SEHNR, CDR2 FQNEAQ (reference sequence). V was cut by 3 bases and J by 7 bases, with 3 bases left in between. CDR3 DNA sequence: TGTGCCAGCAGCTTTGTTGAAGCTTTCTTT. Its translation is CASSFVEAFF.

In its sample, this clonotype was seen a few times. This chain connects TRBV27 to TRBJ2-1; no reliable D call. The CDR3 has 15 residues. V gave up 6 bases and J gave up 2 bases, with 14 bases separating them. Germline-derived CDR1 and CDR2 are MNHEY and SMNVEV (reference sequence). In DNA form, the CDR3 reads TGTGCCAGCAGCAGAGTGACTTCTACCTACAATGAGCAGTTCTTC. Its translation: CASSRVTSTYNEQFF.

This clonotype was detected ten times or more. The rearrangement links TRBV7-2 to TRBJ1-1, with D possibly matching TRBD1 (6 bases). The germline V and J ends were trimmed by 4 bases and 7 bases, with 16 bases remaining between them. CDR3 size: 14 residues. The germline CDR1 and CDR2 sequences are SGHTA and FQGNSA. The CDR3 loop is CASSSRDIVIEAFF. The CDR3, as DNA: TGTGCCAGCAGCTCGCGGGACATAGTGATTGAAGCTTTCTTT. Combining the CDR3 with reference TRBV7-2 and TRBJ1-1 gives the whole variable domain GAGVSQSPSNKVTEKGKDVELRCDPISGHTALYWYRQSLGQGLEFLIYFQGNSAPDKSGLPSDRFSAERTGGSVSTLTIQRTQQEDSAVYLCASSSRDIVIEAFFGQGTRLTVV.

This clonotype was detected ten times or more. This chain uses TRBV4-2 with TRBJ2-3; 10 bases match TRBD2. Germline trimming cut 0 bases from V and 4 bases from J; bases unmatched to any gene: 16. Germline CDR1 and CDR2: LGHNA and YNFKEQ. The CDR3 has 20 residues. This CDR3 reads CASSQDWTFRERGGADTQYF. CDR3 nucleotide sequence: TGTGCCAGCAGCCAAGATTGGACCTTTAGGGAGCGGGGGGGCGCAGATACGCAGTATTTT.

The chain employs TRBV6-5 and TRBJ1-1; 7 bases line up with TRBD1. The CDR3 loop spans 17 amino acids. Germline V gene lookup returns CDR1 MNHEY and CDR2 SVGAGI. J gave up 0 bases and V 6 bases, and 13 bases lay outside the gene matches. In DNA, the CDR3 is TGTGCCAGCAGCCAATCCTACCTTAGGGGGCTGAACACTGAAGCTTTCTTT. Amino acid sequence: CASSQSYLRGLNTEAFF.

This clonotype was recorded at least ten times. The chain is built from TRBV20-1 and TRBJ2-3; D might be TRBD2 (6 bases). The germline V gene has CDR1 DFQATT and CDR2 SNEGSKA (reference sequence). V was shortened by 4 bases and J by 6 bases, with 20 bases between the two germline ends. The CDR3 extends over 15 amino acids. CDR3 nucleotides: TGCAGTGCTAAAAAGGGACTGGGGGAAACGGATACGCAGTATTTT. It encodes CSAKKGLGETDTQYF.

The J gene is TRBJ1-3, the V gene TRBV2; 7 nucleotides line up with TRBD1. There are 14 residues in the CDR3. V lost 6 bases, J lost 4 bases, and 6 bases stayed unmatched. Looked up from germline, CDR1 is SNHLY and CDR2 is FYNNEI. CDR3 bases: TGTGCCAGCAGCCTGGGACAGATCGGAAACACCATATATTTT. This gives the protein CASSLGQIGNTIYF.

This clonotype was counted at least ten times. The gene calls are TRBV29-1 and TRBJ1-2; tentatively, D is TRBD1 (5 bases). V lost 4 bases and J 3 bases, leaving 9 bases between the germline ends. The CDR3 runs 12 residues. Germline CDR1 and CDR2: SQVTM and ANQGSEA. In DNA, the CDR3 is TGCAGCGTTGTGAGCAGGGACTATGGCTACACCTTC. Residues: CSVVSRDYGYTF.

This chain connects TRBV3-1 to TRBJ1-3; D remains ambiguous. Germline-derived CDR1 and CDR2 are LGHDT and YNNKEL (reference sequence). The CDR3 runs 15 residues. V gave up 4 bases and J gave up 1 base, with 11 bases separating them. The CDR3 is CASSPSWVSGNTIYF. CDR3 DNA: TGTGCCAGCAGCCCATCCTGGGTTTCTGGAAACACCATATATTTT.

In this sample, this clonotype turned up many times. The chain uses TRBV7-8 and TRBJ2-3; D call uncertain. Trimming removed 7 bases from V and 1 base from J, with 12 bases in between. This CDR3 contains 14 residues. The V gene's germline CDR1 is SGHVS and CDR2 FQNEAQ. CDR3 amino acids: CASTIPGGTDTQYF. The CDR3 region has the DNA TGTGCCAGCACCATTCCTGGGGGCACAGATACGCAGTATTTT.

In regard to this clonotype: A much larger clone sits a single nucleotide away, making a read error possible. The chain employs TRBV29-1 and TRBJ2-3, with 10 positions matching TRBD2. This CDR3 contains 15 residues. The V gene's germline CDR1 is SQVTM and CDR2 ANQGSEA. V was clipped by 3 bases and J by 0 bases; unmatched bases: 3. The CDR3 DNA reads TGCAGCGTTGAGATAGCGGGGGGCAGCACAGATACGCAGTATTTT. As protein: CSVEIAGGSTDTQYF.

This clonotype has more than one count but fewer than ten. The chain uses TRBV5-1 and TRBJ2-5; maybe TRBD2 (5 bases). Germline loops: CDR1 SGHRS, CDR2 YFSETQ. CDR3 size: 14 residues. V lost 4 bases and J lost 2, with 12 bases in between. The CDR3 bases are TGCGCCAGCAGCCGTTCTAGGGAGCAAGAGACCCAGTACTTC. Translating gives CASSRSREQETQYF. Full variable domain (outside the CDR3, taken from reference TRBV5-1 and TRBJ2-5): KAGVTQTPRYLIKTRGQQVTLSCSPISGHRSVSWYQQTPGQGLQFLFEYFSETQRNKGNFPGRFSGRQFSNSRSEMNVSTLELGDSALYLCASSRSREQETQYFGPGTRLLVL.